The source of this T cell receptor (beta chain) is a study of tumor-infiltrating lymphocytes in localized non-small cell lung cancer. Assay used: immunoSEQ multiplex PCR; TCRdb lists only in-frame clones, some missing. The sample holds about 13,000 clones; 75% to 85% are singletons and the top ten take 19%. Per the germline V gene, CDR1 is SGHTA and CDR2 is FQGNSA. The junction had 14 bases not matched to a gene; V was cut back by 5 bases and J by 6 bases. CDR3 length equals 16 residues. The study, taken as a whole, reports: Tumor T-cell fraction from TCR sequencing was not associated with recurrence-free survival (p = 0.61). Tumors had more T cell infiltration than uninvolved lung, per TCRbeta sequencing and CD3 counts.

This clone was detected only once. Its antigen is not known. The rearrangement links TRBV7-2 to TRBJ1-2, with 8 bases matching TRBD1. Material for sequencing was lung tumor tissue. This sequence was found in a human donor with non-small cell lung cancer. The CDR3 region has the DNA TGTGCCAGCAGCAACAGACCCCCAGGGGGCGCTGATGGCTACACCTTC. Translated: CASSNRPPGGADGYTF.